The sequence of this T cell receptor (beta chain) was determined in a study of memory B cells and T cells in multiple sclerosis. Overall study results and limits: Clone-set sizes differed between compartments, so shared clonotype counts needed normalization.

Generated by immunoSEQ multiplex PCR, the TCRdb table keeps only in-frame clones and is missing some. The sample includes 9,500 to 15,000 clones, roughly 86% of them seen just once. The V end lost 3 bases, the J end lost 8 bases, and 20 bases lay between the germline ends. This CDR3 spans 15 amino acids. CDR1 is LNHDA and CDR2 is SQIVND in the germline V gene (reference sequence). Separate sequencing covered autoproliferating (CFSE-dim) and non-proliferating (CFSE-high) T cells from stimulus-free culture. Replicate wells were pooled after more than 6 days of stimulus-free culture of 45 million to 50 million CFSE-labeled PBMCs. Without exogenous stimuli, 0.45 to 0.55 uM CFSE-labeled PBMCs were cultured serum-free. In this sample, this clone turned up a few times. Its target is not known.

The clonotype comes from a human donor with multiple sclerosis. The chain carries TRBV19 and TRBJ2-7; D is possibly TRBD1 or TRBD2 (5 bases each). The sequenced sample consisted of PBMCs from blood kept in culture. The CDR3 spells CASSISHRPEGQQYF. DNA of the CDR3: TGTGCCAGTAGTATCAGTCATCGCCCCGAGGGACAGCAGTACTTC.